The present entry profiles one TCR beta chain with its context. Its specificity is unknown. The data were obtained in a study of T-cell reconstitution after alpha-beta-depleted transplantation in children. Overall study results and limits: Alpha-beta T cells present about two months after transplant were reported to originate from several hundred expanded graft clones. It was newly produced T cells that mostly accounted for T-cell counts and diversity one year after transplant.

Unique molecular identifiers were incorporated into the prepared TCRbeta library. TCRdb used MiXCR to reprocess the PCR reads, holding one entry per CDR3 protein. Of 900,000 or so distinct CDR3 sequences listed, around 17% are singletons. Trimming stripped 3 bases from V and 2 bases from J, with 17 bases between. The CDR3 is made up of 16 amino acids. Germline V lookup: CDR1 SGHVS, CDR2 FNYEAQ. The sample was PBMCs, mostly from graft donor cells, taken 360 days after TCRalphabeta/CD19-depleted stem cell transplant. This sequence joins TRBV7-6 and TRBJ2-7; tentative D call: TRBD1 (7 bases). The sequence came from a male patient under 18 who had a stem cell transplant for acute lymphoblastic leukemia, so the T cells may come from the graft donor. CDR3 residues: CASSFAAGGTAYEQYF. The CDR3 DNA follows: TGTGCCAGCAGCTTCGCTGCAGGGGGGACAGCCTACGAGCAGTACTTC.